These 17 T cell receptor beta chains share one sample of origin, sequenced in a study of T cells after yellow fever vaccination. TCRdb re-called the 5' RACE reads through MiXCR, storing one row per CDR3 protein. This sample has around 590,000 distinct CDR3 sequences, with 12% found just once. Sample: PBMCs, taken on the day of the yellow fever booster vaccination. These receptor sequences come from a man aged 25 to 40 who received the YFV17D yellow fever vaccine.

This clonotype was picked up a small number of times. At one end the junction does not follow the germline gene, possibly because of a read error. The chain combines TRBV4-2 with TRBJ2-7, with D tentatively TRBD2 (5 bases). Germline CDR1 is LGHNA and CDR2 is YNFKEQ. The CDR3 extends over 19 amino acids. This chain's CDR3 is CASSPLPEEFPVRHYAQYF. The CDR3 region has the DNA TGTGCCAGCAGCCCCCTCCCGGAGGAGTTCCCCGTCAGACATTACGCGCAGTACTTC.

This clonotype was seen only a few times. The CDR3 here is CASSSAPGTDTQYF. In nucleotides, the CDR3 is TGTGCCAGCAGCTCCGCGCCAGGAACAGATACGCAGTATTTT. The chain couples TRBV7-9 to TRBJ2-3, with D hard to call. V was clipped by 4 bases and J by 3 bases, with 11 bases between them. The CDR3 is 14 residues long. CDR1 SEHNR and CDR2 FQNEAQ come from the germline V gene (reference sequence). The variable domain in full, with the rest retrieved from reference TRBV7-9 and TRBJ2-3, is DTGVSQNPRHKITKRGQNVTFRCDPISEHNRLYWYRQTLGQGPEFLTYFQNEAQLEKSRLLSDRFSAERPKGSFSTLEIQRTEQGDSAMYLCASSSAPGTDTQYFGPGTRLTVL.

This clonotype appeared a few times. The chain is built from TRBV12-3 or TRBV12-4 and TRBJ2-5, with 7 nucleotides matching TRBD1. V was clipped by 6 bases and J by 0 bases; unmatched bases: 4. There are 14 residues in the CDR3. CDR3 in DNA: TGTGCCAGCAGACAGGACAGGTACCAAGAGACCCAGTACTTC. Its protein is CASRQDRYQETQYF.

This chain uses TRBV5-5 with TRBJ2-5; 9 bases agree with TRBD1. This CDR3 has 16 amino acids. In germline, CDR1 is SGHKS, CDR2 YYEKEE (reference sequence). V dropped 0 bases and J dropped 5; count of bases not matched to a gene: 8. The CDR3 region is CASSLGLGQGFETQYF. CDR3 nucleotide sequence: TGTGCCAGCAGCTTGGGCTTGGGACAGGGCTTTGAGACCCAGTACTTC.

The V call is TRBV20-1, the J call TRBJ1-5, with a possible D match to TRBD1 (6 bases). The germline V gene has CDR1 DFQATT and CDR2 SNEGSKA (reference sequence). V lost 0 bases to trimming and J lost 6 bases, with 18 bases between them. The CDR3 totals 16 residues. CDR3 DNA sequence: TGCAGTGCTAGAGAGTTAACAACAGGGAGGGGTCAGCCCCAGCATTTT. The encoded protein is CSARELTTGRGQPQHF.

This clonotype came up a few times. V gene TRBV29-1 combines with J gene TRBJ2-1; 8 bases align to TRBD2. CDR1 and CDR2 from the germline V gene are SQVTM and ANQGSEA. The V and J ends lost 0 bases and 1 base, in that order; junction bases with no gene match: 2. The CDR3 is made up of 15 amino acids. Here the CDR3 reads CSVEDGRASYNEQFF. CDR3 in DNA: TGCAGCGTTGAAGACGGGAGGGCGTCCTACAATGAGCAGTTCTTC.

The CDR3 reads CSVEVNSAANWGETQYF. As DNA, the CDR3 is TGCAGCGTTGAAGTAAATTCAGCGGCCAATTGGGGAGAGACCCAGTACTTC. V usage is TRBV29-1 and J usage is TRBJ2-5, with D perhaps TRBD2 (5 bases). This CDR3 is 17 amino acids long. CDR1 SQVTM and CDR2 ANQGSEA come from the germline V gene. The V end lost 1 base, the J end lost 4 bases, and 22 bases lay between the germline ends.

In this sample, this clonotype turned up a few times. This sequence joins TRBV18 and TRBJ2-5; possibly TRBD1 for D (6 bases). This CDR3 is 14 amino acids long. The germline CDR1 and CDR2 sequences are KGHSH and LQKENI. V was trimmed by 6 bases and J by 0 bases, leaving 11 bases between them. The CDR3, as DNA: TGTGCCAGCTCGCCCCACAGGGACCAAGAGACCCAGTACTTC. Protein product: CASSPHRDQETQYF.

V and J are TRBV5-1 and TRBJ2-2; D is unclear. This CDR3 is 15 amino acids long. The V and J ends lost 0 bases and 0 bases respectively, with 6 bases between them. Germline values: CDR1 SGHRS, CDR2 YFSETQ. CDR3 in DNA: TGCGCCAGCAGCTTGGGGGTGGCGAACACCGGGGAGCTGTTTTTT. It is translated as CASSLGVANTGELFF.

V and J are TRBV9 and TRBJ1-5; D unresolved. The V gene's germline CDR1 is SGDLS and CDR2 YYNGEE. The CDR3 contains 14 residues. Trimming left V 0 bases short and J 6 bases short, with 10 bases between. CDR3 nucleotides: TGTGCCAGCAGCGTAGGGGGAGATGGTCAGCCCCAGCATTTT. Amino acids: CASSVGGDGQPQHF.

This clonotype occurred a few times. This sequence joins TRBV20-1 and TRBJ1-1; TRBD1 matches 7 bases. The junction had 3 bases not matched to a gene; V was cut back by 6 bases and J by 5 bases. Germline V gives CDR1 DFQATT, CDR2 SNEGSKA (reference sequence). The CDR3 is made up of 11 amino acids. CDR3 sequence: CSAIRGTEAFF. The CDR3 DNA follows: TGCAGTGCCATCAGGGGGACTGAAGCTTTCTTT.

This clonotype appeared a few times. The CDR3 spells CASSSTGSSGANVLTF. Here the CDR3 DNA reads TGTGCCAGCAGTTCAACAGGCAGCTCTGGGGCCAACGTCCTGACTTTC. The chain joins TRBV28 to TRBJ2-6; a weak D match, TRBD1 (5 bases). This CDR3 is built from 16 residues. Germline V CDR1 and CDR2: MDHEN, SYDVKM. The V and J ends lost 4 bases and 0 bases respectively, with 10 bases between them. Supplemented by reference TRBV28 and TRBJ2-6, the full variable domain reads DVKVTQSSRYLVKRTGEKVFLECVQDMDHENMFWYRQDPGLGLRLIYFSYDVKMKEKGDIPEGYSVSREKKERFSLILESASTNQTSMYLCASSSTGSSGANVLTFGAGSRLTVL.

This clonotype was counted between two and nine times. V gene TRBV14 combines with J gene TRBJ2-2; D remains ambiguous. From germline, CDR1 is SGHDN and CDR2 FVKESK. Trimming removed 8 bases at V and 5 bases at J, with 15 bases between. The CDR3 runs to 14 residues. CDR3 protein: CASQVASPTGELFF. The CDR3 DNA is TGTGCCAGCCAAGTGGCTAGTCCGACCGGGGAGCTGTTTTTT.

The chain carries TRBV10-3 and TRBJ2-5; D is perhaps TRBD1 (6 bases). Trimming shortened V by 9 bases and J by 3 bases, and 14 bases separated the two germline ends. Germline V gene lookup returns CDR1 ENHRY and CDR2 SYGVKD. The CDR3 covers 13 residues. CDR3 sequence reads: CAMGGQTKETQYF. As DNA, the CDR3 is TGTGCCATGGGCGGACAGACGAAAGAGACCCAGTACTTC.

This clonotype was observed a handful of times. The V and J genes are TRBV7-9 and TRBJ1-4, with D possibly TRBD1 on 6 matching bases. Germline CDR1 reads SEHNR; CDR2 reads FQNEAQ (reference sequence). This CDR3 is built from 14 residues. V was clipped by 5 bases and J by 6 bases, with 13 bases between them. The CDR3, as DNA: TGTGCCAGCAGCCAGGGGCTGAACCATGAAAAACTGTTTTTT. It is translated as CASSQGLNHEKLFF.

This clonotype was counted ten times or more. The V and J genes are TRBV5-1 and TRBJ2-2; D is possibly TRBD2 (6 bases). V was clipped by 5 bases and J by 1 base, with 9 bases between them. Germline V lookup: CDR1 SGHRS, CDR2 YFSETQ. The CDR3 has 14 amino acids. In DNA form, the CDR3 reads TGCGCCAGCAGACGGAGGGAGAACACCGGGGAGCTGTTTTTT. This codes for CASRRRENTGELFF. Filled out from reference TRBV5-1 and TRBJ2-2, the complete variable domain reads KAGVTQTPRYLIKTRGQQVTLSCSPISGHRSVSWYQQTPGQGLQFLFEYFSETQRNKGNFPGRFSGRQFSNSRSEMNVSTLELGDSALYLCASRRRENTGELFFGEGSRLTVL.

V usage is TRBV18 and J usage is TRBJ2-2; D call uncertain. Trimming cost V 3 bases and J 4 bases, with 15 bases left between them. The CDR3 is 16 amino acids. CDR1 is KGHSH, CDR2 LQKENI, per germline. The CDR3 sequence: CASSPPRKGITGELFF. The DNA of the CDR3 is TGTGCCAGCTCACCCCCGAGGAAGGGTATCACCGGGGAGCTGTTTTTT.